This T cell receptor beta chain appears in the sequencing data of a study of spatial heterogeneity in lung cancer. Study-level results: Among blood samples, ubiquitous expanded tumor TCRs appeared more at resection than at follow-up.

Time point in this sample: sample taken at primary tumor resection. Extraction of whole RNA from tumor, nontumor lung or frozen PBMC preceded unsorted sequencing. The CDR3 covers 16 residues. After removal of 0 bases from V and 4 bases from J, the junction contained 9 bases not matched to a gene. Germline assignment: CDR1 DFQATT and CDR2 SNEGSKA (reference sequence). Relative to its sample, this clonotype is medium-sized. No antigen is known for it. MiXCR, run by TCRdb on the 5' RACE reads, gives a single entry per CDR3 protein. This table holds more than 10,000 distinct CDR3 sequences, approximately 5% found once.

V gene TRBV20-1 combines with J gene TRBJ1-3; 7 positions match TRBD1. Material: PBMCs, obtained at surgery. The source is a male donor with early-stage non-small cell lung cancer. CDR3 loop: CSAREQIQGWGNTIYF. The CDR3 DNA follows: TGCAGTGCTAGAGAACAAATACAGGGGTGGGGAAACACCATATATTTT.